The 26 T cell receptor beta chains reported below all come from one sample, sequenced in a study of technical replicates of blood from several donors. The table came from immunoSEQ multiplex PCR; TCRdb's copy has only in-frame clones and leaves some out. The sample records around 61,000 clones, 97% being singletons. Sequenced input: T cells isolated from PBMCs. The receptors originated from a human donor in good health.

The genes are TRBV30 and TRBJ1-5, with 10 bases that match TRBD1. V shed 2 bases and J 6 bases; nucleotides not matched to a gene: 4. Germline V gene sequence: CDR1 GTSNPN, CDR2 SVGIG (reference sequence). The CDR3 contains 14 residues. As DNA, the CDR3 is TGTGCCTGGAGTATGACAGGGGGCGGTCAGCCCCAGCATTTT. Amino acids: CAWSMTGGGQPQHF.

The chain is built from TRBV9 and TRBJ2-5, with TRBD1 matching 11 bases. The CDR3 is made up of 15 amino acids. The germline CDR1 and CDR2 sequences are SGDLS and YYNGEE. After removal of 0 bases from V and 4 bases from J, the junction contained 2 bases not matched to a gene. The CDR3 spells CASSVAGTGGETQYF. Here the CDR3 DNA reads TGTGCCAGCAGCGTAGCAGGGACAGGGGGAGAGACCCAGTACTTC.

CDR3 DNA: TGTGCCAGTAACCCCCTCGGGACTAGCGGGGGGAACTACAATGAGCAGTTCTTC. Translation: CASNPLGTSGGNYNEQFF. The V gene is TRBV19, the J gene TRBJ2-1; 15 nucleotides align to TRBD2. There are 18 residues in the CDR3. Germline CDR1 LNHDA, CDR2 SQIVND (reference sequence). The V and J ends lost 7 bases and 3 bases, in that order; junction bases with no gene match: 10.

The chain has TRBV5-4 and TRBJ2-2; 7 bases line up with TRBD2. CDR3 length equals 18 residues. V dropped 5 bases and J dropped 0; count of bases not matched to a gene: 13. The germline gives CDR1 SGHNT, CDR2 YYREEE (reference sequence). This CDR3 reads CASSFGPAGLSNTGELFF. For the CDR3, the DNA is TGTGCCAGCAGTTTCGGGCCTGCGGGACTATCGAACACCGGGGAGCTGTTTTTT. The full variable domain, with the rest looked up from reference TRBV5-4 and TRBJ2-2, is ETGVTQSPTHLIKTRGQQVTLRCSSQSGHNTVSWYQQALGQGPQFIFQYYREEENGRGNFPPRFSGLQFPNYSSELNVNALELDDSALYLCASSFGPAGLSNTGELFFGEGSRLTVL.

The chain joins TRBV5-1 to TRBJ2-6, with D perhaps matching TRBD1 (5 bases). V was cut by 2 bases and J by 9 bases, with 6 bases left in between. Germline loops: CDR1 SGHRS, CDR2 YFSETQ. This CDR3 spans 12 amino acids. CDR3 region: CASSFQGNVLTF. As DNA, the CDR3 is TGCGCCAGCAGCTTTCAGGGCAACGTCCTGACTTTC.

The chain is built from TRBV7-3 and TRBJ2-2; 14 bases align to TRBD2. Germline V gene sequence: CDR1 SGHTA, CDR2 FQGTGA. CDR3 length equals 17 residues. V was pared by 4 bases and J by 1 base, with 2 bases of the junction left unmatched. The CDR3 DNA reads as TGTGCCAGCAGCTGGGGACTAGCGGGGGTGAACACCGGGGAGCTGTTTTTT. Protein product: CASSWGLAGVNTGELFF.

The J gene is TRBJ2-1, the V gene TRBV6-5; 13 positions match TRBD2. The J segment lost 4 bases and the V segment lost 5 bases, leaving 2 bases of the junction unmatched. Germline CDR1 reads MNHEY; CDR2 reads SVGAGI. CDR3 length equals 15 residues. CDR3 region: CASSKLAGGYNEQFF. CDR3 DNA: TGTGCCAGCAGTAAACTAGCGGGGGGGTACAATGAGCAGTTCTTC.

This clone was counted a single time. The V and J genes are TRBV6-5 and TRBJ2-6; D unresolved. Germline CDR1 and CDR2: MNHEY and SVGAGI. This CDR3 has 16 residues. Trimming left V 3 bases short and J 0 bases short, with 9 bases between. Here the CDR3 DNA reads TGTGCCAGCAGTTATAGCCAGAACTCTGGGGCCAACGTCCTGACTTTC. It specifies CASSYSQNSGANVLTF.

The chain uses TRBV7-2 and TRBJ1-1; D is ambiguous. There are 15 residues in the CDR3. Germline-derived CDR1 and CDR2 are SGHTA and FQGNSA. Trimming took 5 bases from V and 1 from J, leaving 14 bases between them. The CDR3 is CASSHTLAGNTEAFF. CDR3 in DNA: TGTGCCAGCAGCCATACCCTAGCGGGGAACACTGAAGCTTTCTTT.

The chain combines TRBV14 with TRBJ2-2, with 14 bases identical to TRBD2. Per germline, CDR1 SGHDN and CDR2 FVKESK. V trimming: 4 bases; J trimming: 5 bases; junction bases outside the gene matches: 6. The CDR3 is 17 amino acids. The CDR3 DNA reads TGTGCCAGCAGCCGAGGGACTAGCGGGAGTTTGACCGGGGAGCTGTTTTTT. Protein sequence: CASSRGTSGSLTGELFF.

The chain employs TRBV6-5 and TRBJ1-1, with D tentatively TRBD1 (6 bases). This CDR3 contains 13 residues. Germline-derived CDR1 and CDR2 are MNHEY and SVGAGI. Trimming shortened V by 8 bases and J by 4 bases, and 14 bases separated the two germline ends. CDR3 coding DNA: TGTGCCAGCCATACAGGGTTCGCCACTGAAGCTTTCTTT. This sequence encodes CASHTGFATEAFF.

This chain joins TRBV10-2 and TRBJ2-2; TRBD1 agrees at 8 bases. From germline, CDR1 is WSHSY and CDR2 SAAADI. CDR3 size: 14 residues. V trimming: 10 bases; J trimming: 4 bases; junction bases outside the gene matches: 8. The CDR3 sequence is CATETGAATGELFF. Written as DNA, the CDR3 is TGCGCCACCGAGACAGGGGCGGCCACCGGGGAGCTGTTTTTT.

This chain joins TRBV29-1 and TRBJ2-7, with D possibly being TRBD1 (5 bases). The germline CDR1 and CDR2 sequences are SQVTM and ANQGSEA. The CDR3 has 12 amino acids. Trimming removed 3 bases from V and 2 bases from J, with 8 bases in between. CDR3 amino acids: CSVESRAYEQYF. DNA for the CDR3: TGCAGCGTTGAGTCCAGGGCCTACGAGCAGTACTTC.

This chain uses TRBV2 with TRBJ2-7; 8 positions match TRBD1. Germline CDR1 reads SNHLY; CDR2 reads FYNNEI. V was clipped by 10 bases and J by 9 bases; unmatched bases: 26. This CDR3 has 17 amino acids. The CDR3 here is CATRGGLRDRTSYWQYF. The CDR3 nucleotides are TGTGCCACCAGAGGGGGTTTAAGGGACAGGACTTCGTATTGGCAGTACTTC.

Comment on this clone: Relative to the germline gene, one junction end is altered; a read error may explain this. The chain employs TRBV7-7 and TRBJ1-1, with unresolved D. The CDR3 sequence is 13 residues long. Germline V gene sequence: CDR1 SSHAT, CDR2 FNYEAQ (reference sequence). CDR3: CASSLEANTEAFF. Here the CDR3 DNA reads TGTGCTAGCAGCTTAGAAGCGAACACTGAAGCTTTCTTT.

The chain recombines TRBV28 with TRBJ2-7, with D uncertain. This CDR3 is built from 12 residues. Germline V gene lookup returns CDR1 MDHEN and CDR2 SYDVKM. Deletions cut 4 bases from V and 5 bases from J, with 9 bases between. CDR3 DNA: TGTGCCAGCAGTTCGAACCCGGACGAGCAGTACTTC. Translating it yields CASSSNPDEQYF.

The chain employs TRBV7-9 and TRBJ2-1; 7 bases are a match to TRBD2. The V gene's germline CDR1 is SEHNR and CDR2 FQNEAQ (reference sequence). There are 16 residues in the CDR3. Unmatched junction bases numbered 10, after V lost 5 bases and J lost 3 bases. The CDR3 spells CASSQSGAYYYNEQFF. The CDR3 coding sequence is TGTGCCAGCAGCCAGAGCGGGGCCTACTACTACAATGAGCAGTTCTTC.

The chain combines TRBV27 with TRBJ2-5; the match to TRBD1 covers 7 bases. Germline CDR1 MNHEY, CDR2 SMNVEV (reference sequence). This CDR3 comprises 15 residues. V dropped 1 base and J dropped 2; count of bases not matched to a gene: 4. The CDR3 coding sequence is TGTGCCAGCAGTTTATGGGGACAGATGCAAGAGACCCAGTACTTC. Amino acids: CASSLWGQMQETQYF.

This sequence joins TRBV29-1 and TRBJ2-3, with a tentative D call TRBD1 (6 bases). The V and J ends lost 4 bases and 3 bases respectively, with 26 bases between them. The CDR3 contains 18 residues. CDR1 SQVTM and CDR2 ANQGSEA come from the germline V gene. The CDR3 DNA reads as TGCAGCGTTGGCCGGGGTTCCTACGAGGGGGTTGTGACAGATACGCAGTATTTT. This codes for CSVGRGSYEGVVTDTQYF.

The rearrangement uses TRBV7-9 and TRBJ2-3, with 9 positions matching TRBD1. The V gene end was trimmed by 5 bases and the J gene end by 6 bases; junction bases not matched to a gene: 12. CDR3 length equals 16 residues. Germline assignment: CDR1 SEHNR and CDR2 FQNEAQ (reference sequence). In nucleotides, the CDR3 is TGTGCCAGCAGCCAACAAGGACAGGGGCAAAGGGATACGCAGTATTTT. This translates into CASSQQGQGQRDTQYF.

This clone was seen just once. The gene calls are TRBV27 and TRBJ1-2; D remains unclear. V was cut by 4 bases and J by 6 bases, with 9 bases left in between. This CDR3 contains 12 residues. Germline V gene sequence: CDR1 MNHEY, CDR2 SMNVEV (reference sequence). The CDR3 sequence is CASSSNFNGYTF. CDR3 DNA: TGTGCCAGCAGTTCGAACTTTAATGGCTACACCTTC.

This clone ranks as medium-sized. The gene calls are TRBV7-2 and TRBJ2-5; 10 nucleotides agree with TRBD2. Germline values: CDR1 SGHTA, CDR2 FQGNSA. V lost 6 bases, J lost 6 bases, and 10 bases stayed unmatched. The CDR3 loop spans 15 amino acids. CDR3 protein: CASSRSGGAGKTQYF. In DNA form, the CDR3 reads TGTGCCAGCAGTCGGAGCGGGGGGGCCGGGAAGACCCAGTACTTC. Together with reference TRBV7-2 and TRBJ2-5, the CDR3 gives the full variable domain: GAGVSQSPSNKVTEKGKDVELRCDPISGHTALYWYRQSLGQGLEFLIYFQGNSAPDKSGLPSDRFSAERTGGSVSTLTIQRTQQEDSAVYLCASSRSGGAGKTQYFGPGTRLLVL.

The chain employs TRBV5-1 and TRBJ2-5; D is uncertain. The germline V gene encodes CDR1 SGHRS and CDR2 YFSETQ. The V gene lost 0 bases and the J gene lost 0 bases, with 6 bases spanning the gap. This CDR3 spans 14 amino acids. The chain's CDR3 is CASSLESDQETQYF. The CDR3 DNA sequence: TGCGCCAGCAGCTTGGAGTCAGACCAAGAGACCCAGTACTTC.

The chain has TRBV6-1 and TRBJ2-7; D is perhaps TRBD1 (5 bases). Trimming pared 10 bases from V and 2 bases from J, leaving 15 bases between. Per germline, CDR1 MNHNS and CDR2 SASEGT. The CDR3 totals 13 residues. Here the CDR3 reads CAISTAPAYEQYF. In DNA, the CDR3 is TGTGCCATCTCGACAGCCCCGGCCTACGAGCAGTACTTC.

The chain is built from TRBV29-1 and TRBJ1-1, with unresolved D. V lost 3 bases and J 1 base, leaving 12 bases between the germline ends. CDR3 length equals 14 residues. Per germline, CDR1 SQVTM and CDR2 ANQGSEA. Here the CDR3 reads CSVDTLESNTEAFF. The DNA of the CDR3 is TGCAGCGTTGATACGTTGGAGTCGAACACTGAAGCTTTCTTT.

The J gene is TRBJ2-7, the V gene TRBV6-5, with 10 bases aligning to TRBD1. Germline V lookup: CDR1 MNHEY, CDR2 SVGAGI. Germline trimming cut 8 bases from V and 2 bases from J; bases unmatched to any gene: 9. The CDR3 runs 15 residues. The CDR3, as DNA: TGTGCCAGCGGTAGAACCGGGACAGGGGCCTACGAGCAGTACTTC. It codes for CASGRTGTGAYEQYF.